A single sample is the source of the 18 T cell receptor beta chains below, sequenced in a study of T cells in Graves' hyperthyroidism and ophthalmopathy. TCR beta CDR3 region amplification was performed from RNA transcripts. The HTBI set primed first-round TCR CDR3 RT-PCR. Using its own MiXCR run on the multiplex PCR reads, TCRdb lists one record per CDR3 protein. The table shows almost 600,000 distinct CDR3 sequences, with about 15% occurring only once. What was sequenced was blood. The source of these receptors is a woman between 25 and 40 years old with Graves' hyperthyroidism that later progressed to Graves' ophthalmopathy.

This clonotype was detected ten times or more. The V and J genes are TRBV11-3 and TRBJ2-1, with D unresolved. V was cut by 5 bases and J by 5 bases, with 37 bases left in between. This CDR3 contains 22 residues. Germline loops: CDR1 SGHNT, CDR2 YENEEA. The CDR3 sequence is CASSNPHPSPMSSSRSHNEQFF. DNA of the CDR3: TGTGCCAGCAGCAACCCACACCCCAGCCCAATGAGCAGTTCTCGCAGCCACAATGAGCAGTTCTTC.

This clonotype was counted ten times or more. The chain links TRBV5-6 to TRBJ2-2; 7 positions match TRBD2. Germline V lookup: CDR1 SGHDT, CDR2 YYEEEE. This CDR3 contains 15 residues. The V and J ends lost 4 bases and 4 bases, in that order; junction bases with no gene match: 7. The CDR3 DNA is TGTGCCAGCAGCCAATGGCGGGAGTTCACCGGGGAGCTGTTTTTT. Protein sequence: CASSQWREFTGELFF. The complete variable domain, with remaining parts taken from reference TRBV5-6 and TRBJ2-2, reads DAGVTQSPTHLIKTRGQQVTLRCSPKSGHDTVSWYQQALGQGPQFIFQYYEEEERQRGNFPDRFSGHQFPNYSSELNVNALLLGDSALYLCASSQWREFTGELFFGEGSRLTVL.

This clonotype was detected many times. This sequence joins TRBV28 and TRBJ2-7; D is unclear. This CDR3 is built from 13 residues. CDR1 and CDR2 (germline): MDHEN, SYDVKM. V lost 2 bases to trimming and J lost 1 base, with 6 bases between them. CDR3 loop: CASSLQVSYEQYF. Written as DNA, the CDR3 is TGTGCCAGCAGTTTACAGGTATCCTACGAGCAGTACTTC.

The chain links TRBV10-3 to TRBJ2-7; D perhaps matches TRBD1 (6 bases). Trimming removed 3 bases from V and 3 bases from J, with 15 bases in between. Germline V gene sequence: CDR1 ENHRY, CDR2 SYGVKD. The CDR3 covers 15 residues. The CDR3, as DNA: TGTGCCATCAGTGACCAGACAGGATCAGTCTACGAGCAGTACTTC. This gives the protein CAISDQTGSVYEQYF.

Only a few counts were recorded for this clonotype. This rearrangement joins TRBV7-9 to TRBJ1-1; a possible D gene is TRBD1 (6 bases). Germline loops: CDR1 SEHNR, CDR2 FQNEAQ (reference sequence). This CDR3 region has 15 residues. Trimming took off 5 bases at V and 0 bases at J, with 13 bases between the two ends. Here the CDR3 DNA reads TGTGCCAGCAGCATATTCCGGGACATGAACACTGAAGCTTTCTTT. It codes for CASSIFRDMNTEAFF.

This clonotype was picked up many times. The chain employs TRBV19 and TRBJ2-7, with D possibly TRBD1 on 6 matching bases. CDR1 is LNHDA and CDR2 is SQIVND in the germline V gene (reference sequence). CDR3 length: 15 residues. With 8 bases removed from V and 3 bases from J, the gap between germline ends came to 20 bases. As DNA, the CDR3 is TGTGCCAGTTCGAGGACGACAGGTATCAACTACGAGCAGTACTTC. Its protein product is CASSRTTGINYEQYF.

This clonotype was observed a handful of times. The chain joins TRBV7-9 to TRBJ2-3, with D possibly TRBD1 on 6 matching bases. The CDR3 runs to 18 residues. Germline V CDR1 and CDR2: SEHNR, FQNEAQ (reference sequence). With 7 bases removed from V and 3 bases from J, the gap between germline ends came to 26 bases. CDR3 in amino acids: CASTILKGTFYGTDTQYF. The CDR3 DNA sequence: TGTGCCAGCACCATCTTAAAGGGGACATTCTATGGGACAGATACGCAGTATTTT.

This sequence joins TRBV30 and TRBJ1-2, with a weak D call TRBD1 (6 bases). CDR1 and CDR2 (germline): GTSNPN, SVGIG (reference sequence). The CDR3 totals 12 residues. In DNA form, the CDR3 reads TGTGCTACTACGGGGGGCGCAGCGGGCTACACCTTC. It encodes CATTGGAAGYTF.

The chain joins TRBV4-1 to TRBJ2-3; 8 nucleotides align to TRBD2. The CDR3 has 16 residues. Germline CDR1 MGHRA, CDR2 YSYEKL. Trimming removed 0 bases from V and 0 bases from J; junction bases left unmatched: 2. CDR3 bases: TGCGCCAGCAGCCAAGATGAGCGGGGGAGCACAGATACGCAGTATTTT. Its protein is CASSQDERGSTDTQYF.

This clonotype was seen many times. This sequence joins TRBV12-3 or TRBV12-4 and TRBJ1-5; weak D call: TRBD1 (6 bases). The V end lost 6 bases, the J end lost 7 bases, and 10 bases lay between the germline ends. The CDR3 spans 12 residues. CDR3 sequence reads: CASRQGPQPQHF. The CDR3 nucleotides read TGTGCCAGCAGACAGGGTCCACAGCCCCAGCATTTT.

This clonotype was counted ten times or more. This rearrangement joins TRBV7-2 to TRBJ2-7; possible D gene TRBD2, 6 bases. In germline, CDR1 is SGHTA, CDR2 FQGNSA. V was clipped by 5 bases and J by 3 bases, with 29 bases between them. The CDR3 extends over 19 amino acids. CDR3 in amino acids: CASSQEVIFSAGRNYEQYF. The DNA of the CDR3 is TGTGCCAGCAGCCAAGAGGTTATTTTTTCTGCGGGACGGAACTACGAGCAGTACTTC.

The gene calls are TRBV6-1 and TRBJ2-5, with 7 bases fitting TRBD1. The V gene end was trimmed by 4 bases and the J gene end by 11 bases; junction bases not matched to a gene: 4. In germline, CDR1 is MNHNS, CDR2 SASEGT. There are 11 residues in the CDR3. In nucleotides, the CDR3 is TGTGCCAGCAGTGGACAGGGCTCACAGTACTTC. Translated: CASSGQGSQYF.

There are many counts of this clonotype. The J gene is TRBJ1-2, the V gene TRBV28, with TRBD1 as a possible D gene (5 bases). Trimming took 3 bases from V and 8 from J, leaving 19 bases between them. Germline CDR1 and CDR2: MDHEN and SYDVKM. The CDR3 covers 15 residues. The CDR3, as DNA: TGTGCCAGCAGTTTGGGCCCGACAGACAGAGGAGGCTACACCTTC. Protein: CASSLGPTDRGGYTF.

As to this clonotype: A junction boundary mismatches the germline segment, possibly from a read error. This rearrangement joins TRBV28 to TRBJ2-2, with 7 bases lining up with TRBD1. Germline V gives CDR1 MDHEN, CDR2 SYDVKM. The length of the CDR3 is 14 residues. The CDR3 sequence is CASTVDRVTRELFF. Here the CDR3 DNA reads TGTGCCAGCACCGTCGACAGGGTCACACGGGAACTGTTTTTT. Full variable domain (remainder filled in from reference TRBV28 and TRBJ2-2): DVKVTQSSRYLVKRTGEKVFLECVQDMDHENMFWYRQDPGLGLRLIYFSYDVKMKEKGDIPEGYSVSREKKERFSLILESASTNQTSMYLCASTVDRVTRELFFGEGSRLTVL.

This clonotype was seen only a few times. The chain couples TRBV4-1 to TRBJ2-2, with TRBD1 as a possible D gene (5 bases). Trimming left V 2 bases short and J 9 bases short, with 13 bases between. This CDR3 has 14 residues. From germline, CDR1 is MGHRA and CDR2 YSYEKL. The CDR3 spells CASSQTQGTRELFF. CDR3 DNA: TGCGCCAGCAGCCAAACTCAGGGAACGAGGGAGCTGTTTTTT.

This clonotype was picked up a small number of times. V usage is TRBV30 and J usage is TRBJ2-5, with a possible D match to TRBD1 (6 bases). Germline-derived CDR1 and CDR2 are GTSNPN and SVGIG (reference sequence). The V end was cut by 4 bases, the J end by 2 bases, with 14 bases between. This CDR3 region has 14 residues. The CDR3 protein is CAWTWGRGQETQYF. CDR3 nucleotide sequence: TGTGCCTGGACCTGGGGCAGGGGTCAAGAGACCCAGTACTTC.

Many counts were recorded for this clonotype. The chain employs TRBV27 and TRBJ1-1; D is unclear. Trimming took 8 bases from V and 1 from J, leaving 5 bases between them. This CDR3 has 11 amino acids. CDR1 and CDR2 from the germline V gene are MNHEY and SMNVEV (reference sequence). The CDR3 loop reads CASHGNTEAFF. In nucleotides, the CDR3 is TGTGCCAGCCACGGGAACACTGAAGCTTTCTTT.

Concerning this clonotype itself: Just one base apart from a much larger clone, this may be a read error. The chain employs TRBV27 and TRBJ2-7; 11 positions agree with TRBD2. V lost 2 bases and J lost 5; bases outside the gene matches: 5. The CDR3 contains 15 residues. The germline gives CDR1 MNHEY, CDR2 SMNVEV (reference sequence). CDR3 nucleotides: TGTGCCAGCAGTTTAGTACTAGCGGGAGTCCACGAGCAGTACTTC. Translation gives CASSLVLAGVHEQYF.